In this sample, the clone carrying this T cell receptor (beta chain) turned up a few times. Its antigen remains unidentified. Germline V gene data show CDR1 as SGHRS and CDR2 as YFSETQ. Trimming cost V 2 bases and J 5 bases, with 16 bases left between them. This CDR3 comprises 16 residues. The source of the sample is a study of T cells after yellow fever vaccination. General study points: Researchers report a weaker secondary response that nonetheless peaked faster, day 5 versus 15.

5'RACE template switching produced TCR cDNA carrying a universal primer site and UMIs. TCRdb used MiXCR to reprocess the 5' RACE reads, holding one entry per CDR3 protein. The data hold about 500,000 distinct CDR3 sequences, with around 17% observed a single time. Sequencing was performed on PBMCs, taken less than 6 days after the first yellow fever vaccination. This chain joins TRBV5-1 and TRBJ2-2; a possible D gene is TRBD1 (6 bases). The receptor was derived from a man aged 18-30 years who received the YFV17D yellow fever vaccine. Here the CDR3 reads CASSLSGRGSTGELFF. CDR3 DNA: TGCGCCAGCAGCTTATCCGGCAGGGGCTCGACCGGGGAGCTGTTTTTT. Using reference TRBV5-1 and TRBJ2-2 for the parts outside the CDR3, the full variable domain is KAGVTQTPRYLIKTRGQQVTLSCSPISGHRSVSWYQQTPGQGLQFLFEYFSETQRNKGNFPGRFSGRQFSNSRSEMNVSTLELGDSALYLCASSLSGRGSTGELFFGEGSRLTVL.